Sequencing of this T cell receptor beta chain was carried out in a study of cytomegalovirus exposure and HLA in healthy donors. Trimming pared 3 bases from V and 8 bases from J, leaving 13 bases between. Germline V lookup: CDR1 SGHVS, CDR2 FQNEAQ. The CDR3 runs 13 residues. PCR amplification relied on 60 Vbeta primers (plus 13 Jbeta primers). Repertoires were generated with immunoSEQ multiplex PCR, while TCRdb's copy carries only in-frame clones and drops some. The sample shows some 200,000 clones, 75% to 85% of them seen only once. Sequencing used PBMCs. The chain combines TRBV7-8 with TRBJ1-2, with D perhaps matching TRBD1 (6 bases). The TCR sequence derives from a woman in her 50s in good health and CMV-seropositive. This CDR3 reads CASSFPMGAGYTF. Here the CDR3 DNA reads TGTGCCAGCAGCTTCCCTATGGGGGCCGGCTACACCTTC. The full variable domain, with the rest looked up from reference TRBV7-8 and TRBJ1-2, is GAGVSQSPRYKVAKRGQDVALRCDPISGHVSLFWYQQALGQGPEFLTYFQNEAQLDKSGLPSDRFFAERPEGSVSTLKIQRTQQEDSAVYLCASSFPMGAGYTFGSGTRLTVV.